The present TCR beta chain was sequenced within a study of T cells in Graves' hyperthyroidism and ophthalmopathy (dated 2019 in TCRdb). With regard to the full study: Peripheral blood was collected at initial diagnosis, before any treatment. Following sampling, methimazole starting at 30 mg daily was given to hyperthyroidism patients, and high-dose intravenous methylprednisolone was given to ophthalmopathy patients. The study also compared thyroid tissue and blood T-cell repertoires from more than five Graves' hyperthyroidism patients. TCR Vbeta CDR3 sequencing of approximately 140 peripheral blood samples (over 40 ophthalmopathy, 75 to 85 hyperthyroidism and about 17 progressor patients) is reported in the paper. Prospective prediction of ophthalmopathy was tested in an independent validation cohort of under 20 hyperthyroidism patients and 17 patients who later progressed to ophthalmopathy. To identify TCR V-J signatures that set the groups apart, the researchers used a discovery cohort of 95 to 100 patients, made up of approximately 43 with Graves' ophthalmopathy and about 55 with stable Graves' hyperthyroidism. The roughly 91 discovery patients were randomly split 7:3 into training and test sets.

This clonotype occurred many times. There is no known antigen for this receptor. The sample holds no much larger clone one base away, and base qualities are not on file. A patient counted as having stable Graves' hyperthyroidism if no progression to ophthalmopathy occurred over 18 months of follow-up. The hyperthyroidism patients were between 18 and 65 years old and newly diagnosed, with a disease duration of less than 2 months. Patients with uncontrolled infections, other autoimmune diseases, pregnancy or lactation were excluded. Clinical symptoms, serum thyroxine and TRAb, thyroid ultrasound, and orbital computed tomography formed the basis for the diagnoses. PBMCs were isolated from about 9 ml of fresh peripheral blood by Ficoll-Paque density gradient centrifugation. Total RNA was extracted with Trizol reagent, and quality was checked on an Agilent 2100 Bioanalyzer. Overall study outcomes, separate from this receptor: Sample size was not statistically predetermined, and blinding of investigators to group allocation was not performed. A model built on a 13 V-J signature distinguished ophthalmopathy from stable hyperthyroidism, reaching around 87% sensitivity and around 81% specificity in cross-validation and 80%/75% in testing. Most expanded thyroid clonotypes (frequency above 0.001) were also detected in blood, a finding suggesting that blood repertoires may reflect thyroid immune responses. In validation, the model predicted progression to ophthalmopathy with 55% to 71% sensitivity and 72% to 85% specificity, a median of around 6.6 months before onset.

The TCR beta CDR3 regions were amplified from the RNA transcripts. The TCR CDR3 was subjected to a first round of RT-PCR using the HTBI primer set and the Qiagen OneStep RT-PCR kit. Libraries were constructed in a second round of multiplex PCR, after which size selection and purification were carried out. The libraries were sequenced on an Illumina HiSeq2000 using paired-end 100 bp reads. The published analysis was carried out like this. SOAPnuke was used to process the raw data, with reads discarded if the reads contained adapters or uncalled bases, had a mean Phred below 15, or lacked an exact constant-primer or identifier match. COPE v1.2.5 was used to merge the high-quality paired reads, and each unique nucleotide sequence was defined as a clonotype. MiTCR v1.1 was used to align the clonotypes against IMGT TRBV, TRBD and TRBJ reference segments. Analysis was restricted to V-J combinations with a frequency above 0.0001, which covered roughly 99% of repertoires. A TCS score was defined as the ratio between F50 (clonal expansion) and ExV (chaos), using BLOSUM62-based TCRdist between CDR3 peptides within each V-J. Welch's t-statistics and random forest reduced 500 to 550 V-J features to 10 to 15, which were used in a naive Bayes classifier (R e1071). TCRdb applied fastp at Q25 and MiXCR to the public reads, then kept only in-frame beta chains. When rows share a CDR3 protein, they turn into one entry using the most common DNA and genes. V and J calls and clone size were set by TCRdb, not the authors. This sample lists approximately 590,000 distinct CDR3 sequences; 15% to 18% were detected once. The top ten constitute approximately 7% of the sample.

V sheds 2 bases and J sheds 0 bases, leaving 9 bases between their ends. The CDR3 numbers 15 residues from cysteine through phenylalanine. This entry keeps only the CDR3 DNA: 45 bases, framed from base 1. Taken from the germline V gene, the CDR1 and CDR2 loops are SNHLY and FYNNEI. The material sequenced was blood. The source is a woman aged 25 to 39 with Graves' hyperthyroidism. This receptor chain uses TRBV2 and TRBJ2-3; the D gene assignment is ambiguous. In nucleotide form, the sequence is TGTGCCAGCAGTGAAAATGGCGGTAGCACAGATACGCAGTATTTT. The encoded protein is CASSENGGSTDTQYF.